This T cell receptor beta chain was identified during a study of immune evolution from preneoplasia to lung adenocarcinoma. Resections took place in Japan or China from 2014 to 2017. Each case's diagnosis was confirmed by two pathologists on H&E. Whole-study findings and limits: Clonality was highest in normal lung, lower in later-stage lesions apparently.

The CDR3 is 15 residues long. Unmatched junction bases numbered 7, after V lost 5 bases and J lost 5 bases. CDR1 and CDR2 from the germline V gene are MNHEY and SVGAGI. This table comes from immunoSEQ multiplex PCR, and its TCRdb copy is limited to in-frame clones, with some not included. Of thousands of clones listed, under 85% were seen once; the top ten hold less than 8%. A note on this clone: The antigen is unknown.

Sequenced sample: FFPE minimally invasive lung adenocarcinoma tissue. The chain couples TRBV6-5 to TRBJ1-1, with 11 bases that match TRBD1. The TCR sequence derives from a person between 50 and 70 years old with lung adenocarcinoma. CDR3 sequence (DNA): TGTGCCAGCAGTCGATCCGGGACAGGGGGGACTGAAGCTTTCTTT. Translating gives CASSRSGTGGTEAFF.